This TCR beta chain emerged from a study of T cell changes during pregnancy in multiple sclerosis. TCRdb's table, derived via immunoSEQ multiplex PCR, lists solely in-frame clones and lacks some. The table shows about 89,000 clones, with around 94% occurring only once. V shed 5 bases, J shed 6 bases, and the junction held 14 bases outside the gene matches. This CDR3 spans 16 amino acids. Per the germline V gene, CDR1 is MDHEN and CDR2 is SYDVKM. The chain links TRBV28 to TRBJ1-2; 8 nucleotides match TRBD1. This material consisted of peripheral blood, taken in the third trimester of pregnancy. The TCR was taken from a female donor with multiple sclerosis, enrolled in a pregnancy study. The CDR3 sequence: CASSPGGQGMGDGYTF. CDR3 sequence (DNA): TGTGCCAGCAGTCCGGGAGGACAGGGTATGGGAGATGGCTACACCTTC.